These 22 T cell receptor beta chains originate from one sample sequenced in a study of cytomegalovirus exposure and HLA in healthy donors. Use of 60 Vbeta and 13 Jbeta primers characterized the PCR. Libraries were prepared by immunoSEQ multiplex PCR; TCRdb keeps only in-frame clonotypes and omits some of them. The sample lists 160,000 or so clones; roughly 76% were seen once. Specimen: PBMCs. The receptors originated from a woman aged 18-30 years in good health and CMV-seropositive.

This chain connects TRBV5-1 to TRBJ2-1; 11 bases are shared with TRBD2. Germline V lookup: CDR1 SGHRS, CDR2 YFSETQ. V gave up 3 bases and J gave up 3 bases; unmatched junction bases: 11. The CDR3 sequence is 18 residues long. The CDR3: CASSSVAGGYTGYNEQFF. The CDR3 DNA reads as TGCGCCAGCAGCTCGGTAGCGGGGGGGTACACAGGCTACAATGAGCAGTTCTTC.

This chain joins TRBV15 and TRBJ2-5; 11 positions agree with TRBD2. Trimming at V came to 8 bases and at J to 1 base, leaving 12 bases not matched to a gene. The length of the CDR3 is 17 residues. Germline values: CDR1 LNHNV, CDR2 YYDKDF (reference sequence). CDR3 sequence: CATPFVLAGDPQETQYF. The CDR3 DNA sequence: TGTGCCACCCCATTTGTACTAGCGGGGGACCCCCAAGAGACCCAGTACTTC.

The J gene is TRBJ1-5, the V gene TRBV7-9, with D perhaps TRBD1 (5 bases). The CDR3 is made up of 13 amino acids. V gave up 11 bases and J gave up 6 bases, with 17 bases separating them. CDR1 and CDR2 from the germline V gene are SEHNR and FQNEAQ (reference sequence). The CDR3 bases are TGTGCCTCCGGGCGGGGGGGACTTCAGCCCCAGCATTTT. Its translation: CASGRGGLQPQHF.

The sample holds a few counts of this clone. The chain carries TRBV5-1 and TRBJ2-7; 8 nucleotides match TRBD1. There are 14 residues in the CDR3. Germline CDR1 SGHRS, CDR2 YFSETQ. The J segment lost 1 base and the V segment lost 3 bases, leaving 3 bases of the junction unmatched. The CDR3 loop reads CASSSGQESYEQYF. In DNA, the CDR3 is TGCGCCAGCAGCTCGGGACAGGAATCCTACGAGCAGTACTTC. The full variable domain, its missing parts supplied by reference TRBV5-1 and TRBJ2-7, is KAGVTQTPRYLIKTRGQQVTLSCSPISGHRSVSWYQQTPGQGLQFLFEYFSETQRNKGNFPGRFSGRQFSNSRSEMNVSTLELGDSALYLCASSSGQESYEQYFGPGTRLTVT.

The CDR3: CASSVSVGVGLDTEAFF. The CDR3 bases are TGTGCCAGCAGCGTATCGGTCGGGGTTGGGCTCGACACTGAAGCTTTCTTT. V usage is TRBV9 and J usage is TRBJ1-1; D gene ambiguous. Germline CDR1 is SGDLS and CDR2 is YYNGEE. The ends were cut back, 1 base at V and 3 bases at J, with 19 bases in the middle. This CDR3 contains 17 residues. The whole variable domain, remainder taken from reference TRBV9 and TRBJ1-1, is DSGVTQTPKHLITATGQRVTLRCSPRSGDLSVYWYQQSLDQGLQFLIQYYNGEERAKGNILERFSAQQFPDLHSELNLSSLELGDSALYFCASSVSVGVGLDTEAFFGQGTRLTVV.

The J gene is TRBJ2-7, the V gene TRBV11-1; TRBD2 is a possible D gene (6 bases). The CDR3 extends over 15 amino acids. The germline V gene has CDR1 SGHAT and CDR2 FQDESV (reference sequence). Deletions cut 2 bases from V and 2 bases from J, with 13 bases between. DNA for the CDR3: TGTGCCAGCAGCTTAAGGCGGGGACCGACCTACGAGCAGTACTTC. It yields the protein CASSLRRGPTYEQYF. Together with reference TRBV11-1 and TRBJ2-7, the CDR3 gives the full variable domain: EAEVAQSPRYKITEKSQAVAFWCDPISGHATLYWYRQILGQGPELLVQFQDESVVDDSQLPKDRFSAERLKGVDSTLKIQPAELGDSAMYLCASSLRRGPTYEQYFGPGTRLTVT.

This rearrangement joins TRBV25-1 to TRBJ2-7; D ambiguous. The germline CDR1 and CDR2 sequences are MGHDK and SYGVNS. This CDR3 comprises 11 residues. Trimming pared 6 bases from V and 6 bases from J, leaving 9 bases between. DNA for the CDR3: TGTGCCAGCAGGTCTTTCCGCGAGCAGTACTTC. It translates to CASRSFREQYF.

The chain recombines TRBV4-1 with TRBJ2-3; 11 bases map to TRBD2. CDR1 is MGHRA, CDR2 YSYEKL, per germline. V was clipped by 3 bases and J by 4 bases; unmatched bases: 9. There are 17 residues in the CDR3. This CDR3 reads CASSHELAGGPADTQYF. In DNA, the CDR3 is TGCGCCAGCAGCCATGAATTAGCGGGGGGGCCTGCAGATACGCAGTATTTT.

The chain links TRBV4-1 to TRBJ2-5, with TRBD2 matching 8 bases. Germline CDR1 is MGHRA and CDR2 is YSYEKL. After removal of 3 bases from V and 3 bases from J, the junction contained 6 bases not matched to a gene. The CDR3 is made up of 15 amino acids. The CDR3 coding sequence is TGCGCCAGCAGCCACCCACGGGGGGGAAAAGAGACCCAGTACTTC. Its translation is CASSHPRGGKETQYF.

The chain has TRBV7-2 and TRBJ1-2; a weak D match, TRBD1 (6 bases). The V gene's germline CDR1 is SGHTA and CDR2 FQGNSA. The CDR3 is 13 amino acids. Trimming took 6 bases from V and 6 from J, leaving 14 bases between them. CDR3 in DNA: TGTGCCAGCAGAACTAACAGGGCGGATGGCTACACCTTC. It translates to CASRTNRADGYTF.

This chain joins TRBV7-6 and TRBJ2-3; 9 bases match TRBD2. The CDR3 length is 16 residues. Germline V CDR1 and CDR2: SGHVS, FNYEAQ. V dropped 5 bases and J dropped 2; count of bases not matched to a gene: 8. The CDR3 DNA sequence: TGTGCCAGCAGCGGGGGGCTAGCGGGGCCCACAGATACGCAGTATTTT. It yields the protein CASSGGLAGPTDTQYF.

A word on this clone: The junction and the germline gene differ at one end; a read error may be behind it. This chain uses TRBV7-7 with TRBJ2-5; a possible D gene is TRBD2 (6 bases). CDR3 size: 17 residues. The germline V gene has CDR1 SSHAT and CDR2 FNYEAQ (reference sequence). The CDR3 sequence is CASSPRPRGRPQETQYF. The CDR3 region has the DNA TGTGCTAGCAGCCCAAGGCCCCGGGGGAGGCCGCAAGAGACCCAGTACTTC.

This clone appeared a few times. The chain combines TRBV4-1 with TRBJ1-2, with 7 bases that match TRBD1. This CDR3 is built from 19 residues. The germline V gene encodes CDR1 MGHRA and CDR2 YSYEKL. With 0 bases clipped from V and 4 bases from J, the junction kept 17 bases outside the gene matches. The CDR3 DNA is TGCGCCAGCAGCCAAGATAACTCCCTCCGACAGGGCAGGATCTATGGCTACACCTTC. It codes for CASSQDNSLRQGRIYGYTF.

For the CDR3, the DNA is TGTGCCAGCAGCCGCGGAAGCTGGAAGCCCCAGCATTTT. This codes for CASSRGSWKPQHF. The chain combines TRBV5-6 with TRBJ1-5; D gene ambiguous. The ends were cut back, 4 bases at V and 8 bases at J, with 13 bases in the middle. The V gene's germline CDR1 is SGHDT and CDR2 YYEEEE. The CDR3 extends over 13 amino acids.

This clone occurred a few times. The CDR3: CASSLGAGGNQETQYF. The DNA of the CDR3 is TGCGCCAGCAGCTTGGGAGCAGGGGGAAACCAAGAGACCCAGTACTTC. The chain combines TRBV5-1 with TRBJ2-5; 7 bases align to TRBD1. The germline CDR1 and CDR2 sequences are SGHRS and YFSETQ. The CDR3 has 16 residues. V was pared by 0 bases and J by 0 bases, with 5 bases of the junction left unmatched.

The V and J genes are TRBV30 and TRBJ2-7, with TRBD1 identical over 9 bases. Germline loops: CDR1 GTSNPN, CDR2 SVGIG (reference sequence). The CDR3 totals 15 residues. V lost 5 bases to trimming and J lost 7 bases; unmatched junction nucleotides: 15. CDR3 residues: CAWDLPGQGRIEQYF. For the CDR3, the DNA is TGTGCCTGGGACCTGCCCGGACAGGGGAGAATTGAGCAGTACTTC.

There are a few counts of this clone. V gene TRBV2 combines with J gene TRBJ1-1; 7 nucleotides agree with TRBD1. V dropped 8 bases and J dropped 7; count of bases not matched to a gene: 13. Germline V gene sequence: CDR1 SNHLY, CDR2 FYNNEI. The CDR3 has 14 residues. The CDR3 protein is CASGTRQGSSEAFF. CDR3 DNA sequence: TGTGCCAGCGGCACCCGACAGGGTTCAAGTGAAGCTTTCTTT.

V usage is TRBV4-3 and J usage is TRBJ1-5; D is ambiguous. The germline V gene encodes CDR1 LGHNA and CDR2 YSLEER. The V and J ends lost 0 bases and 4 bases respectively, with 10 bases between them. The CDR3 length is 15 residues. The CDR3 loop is CASSQDGTENQPQHF. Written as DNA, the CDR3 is TGCGCCAGCAGCCAAGATGGTACAGAAAATCAGCCCCAGCATTTT.

The CDR3 protein is CASSPRTSGEIGELFF. The CDR3 DNA sequence: TGTGCCAGCAGCCCCAGGACTAGCGGGGAGATCGGGGAGCTGTTTTTT. V is TRBV6-4 and J is TRBJ2-2, with 12 bases identical to TRBD2. Per germline, CDR1 MRHNA and CDR2 SNTAGT. The CDR3 spans 16 residues. V lost 6 bases and J lost 7; bases outside the gene matches: 9.

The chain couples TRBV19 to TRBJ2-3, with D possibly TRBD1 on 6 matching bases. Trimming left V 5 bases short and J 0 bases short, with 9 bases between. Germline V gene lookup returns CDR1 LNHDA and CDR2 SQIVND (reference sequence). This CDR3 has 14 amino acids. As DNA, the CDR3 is TGTGCCAGTAGTGACCAGGGGAGCACAGATACGCAGTATTTT. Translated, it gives CASSDQGSTDTQYF.

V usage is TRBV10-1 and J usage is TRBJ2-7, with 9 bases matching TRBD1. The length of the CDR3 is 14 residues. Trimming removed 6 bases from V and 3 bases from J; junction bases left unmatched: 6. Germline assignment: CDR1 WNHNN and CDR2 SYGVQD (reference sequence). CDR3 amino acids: CASRTGTGHYEQYF. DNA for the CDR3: TGCGCCAGCAGAACCGGGACAGGGCACTACGAGCAGTACTTC.

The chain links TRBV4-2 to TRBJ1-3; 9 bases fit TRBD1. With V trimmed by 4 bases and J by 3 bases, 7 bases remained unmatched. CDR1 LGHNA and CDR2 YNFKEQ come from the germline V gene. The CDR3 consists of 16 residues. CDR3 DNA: TGTGCCAGCAGCCCGTCACAGGGGGCGCTTGGAAACACCATATATTTT. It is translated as CASSPSQGALGNTIYF.